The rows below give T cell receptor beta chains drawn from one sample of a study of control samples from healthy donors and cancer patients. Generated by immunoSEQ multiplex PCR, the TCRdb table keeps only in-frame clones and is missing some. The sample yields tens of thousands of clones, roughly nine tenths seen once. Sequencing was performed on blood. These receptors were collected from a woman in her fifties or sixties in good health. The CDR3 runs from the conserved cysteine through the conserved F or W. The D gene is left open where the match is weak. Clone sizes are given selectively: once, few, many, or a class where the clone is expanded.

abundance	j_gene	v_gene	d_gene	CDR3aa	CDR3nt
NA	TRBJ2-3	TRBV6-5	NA	CASSYDASTDTQYF	TGTGCCAGCAGCTACGACGCTAGCACAGATACGCAGTATTTT
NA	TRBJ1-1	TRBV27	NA	CASTSGFRGGNTEAFF	TGTGCCAGCACTTCGGGATTCAGGGGAGGGAACACTGAAGCTTTCTTT
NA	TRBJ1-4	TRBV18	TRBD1	CASSQQGATNEKLFF	TGTGCCAGCTCACAGCAGGGGGCAACTAATGAAAAACTGTTTTTT
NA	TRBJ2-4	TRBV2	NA	CASSVRQGYGDIQYF	TGTGCCAGCAGTGTTCGTCAGGGCTATGGAGACATTCAGTACTTC
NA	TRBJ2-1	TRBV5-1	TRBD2	CASSSAGTSGRSSYNEQFF	TGCGCCAGCAGCTCAGCCGGGACTAGCGGGCGTAGCTCCTACAATGAGCAGTTCTTC
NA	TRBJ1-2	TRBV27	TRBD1	CASRQTGGKNGYTF	TGTGCCAGCAGGCAGACAGGGGGGAAAAATGGCTACACCTTC
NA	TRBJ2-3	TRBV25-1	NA	CASSEGWGTDTQYF	TGTGCCAGCAGTGAGGGATGGGGGACAGATACGCAGTATTTT
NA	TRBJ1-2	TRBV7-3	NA	CASSPAGGDYGYTF	TGTGCCAGCAGCCCGGCGGGGGGCGACTATGGCTACACCTTC
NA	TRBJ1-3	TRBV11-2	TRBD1	CASSFPQGVGNTIYF	TGTGCCAGCAGCTTCCCACAGGGGGTAGGAAACACCATATATTTT
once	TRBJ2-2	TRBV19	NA	CASSAPYTGELFF	TGTGCCAGTAGCGCCCCCTACACCGGGGAGCTGTTTTTT
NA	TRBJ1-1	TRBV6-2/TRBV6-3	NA	CASSGGFAEAFF	TGTGCCAGCAGCGGTGGGTTCGCTGAAGCTTTCTTT
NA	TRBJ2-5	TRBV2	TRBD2	CASREGLAGMRKTQYF	TGTGCCAGCAGGGAGGGGCTAGCGGGAATGCGAAAGACCCAGTACTTC
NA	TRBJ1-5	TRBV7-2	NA	CASSLVGVGNQPQHF	TGTGCCAGCAGCTTAGTGGGGGTTGGCAATCAGCCCCAGCATTTT